The 11 T cell receptor beta chains reported below all come from one sample, sequenced in a study of regulatory T cells in long-lasting Graves disease. Combining iRepertoire HTBI primers with Arm-PCR of CDR3 regions, the authors built TCR beta libraries. Via MiXCR, TCRdb re-called the multiplex PCR reads, giving one row per CDR3 protein. The data hold some 440,000 distinct CDR3 sequences, with under 25% observed a single time. The time point: persistent/refractory GD, antithyroid drugs over 5 years with positive TRAb. Making the TCR library involved RNA that had been extracted from PBMCs. This sample comprised peripheral blood mononuclear cells (PBMCs), obtained when the disease was refractory, from a patient treated with antithyroid drugs. The receptor source for this set is a female donor with Graves disease.

As concerns this clonotype: A much larger clone differs from this one at a single base, so this may be a read error. The rearrangement links TRBV4-1 to TRBJ2-1, with D maybe TRBD2 (5 bases). Germline-derived CDR1 and CDR2 are MGHRA and YSYEKL. The CDR3 is 14 amino acids. Trimming shortened V by 0 bases and J by 8 bases, and 11 bases separated the two germline ends. The DNA of the CDR3 is TGCGCCAGCAGCCAAGAACTAGTTGCCTATGAGCAGTTCTTC. Protein sequence: CASSQELVAYEQFF.

The J gene is TRBJ2-7, the V gene TRBV18, with 7 positions matching TRBD2. V was clipped by 0 bases and J by 5 bases; unmatched bases: 1. CDR3 length: 13 amino acids. CDR1 is KGHSH and CDR2 is LQKENI in the germline V gene. The chain's CDR3 is CASSPPGRDEQYF. DNA of the CDR3: TGTGCCAGCTCACCACCGGGGAGGGACGAGCAGTACTTC.

This clonotype has just a few counts. J is TRBJ1-1 and V is TRBV7-9; D remains unclear. Germline CDR1 and CDR2: SEHNR and FQNEAQ (reference sequence). The CDR3 contains 12 residues. V dropped 3 bases and J dropped 8 bases, with 10 bases sitting between them. CDR3 residues: CASSFRTEEAFF. In nucleotides, the CDR3 is TGTGCCAGCAGCTTCCGTACGGAGGAAGCTTTCTTT.

This clonotype occurred many times. The V and J genes are TRBV14 and TRBJ1-2; no clear D. V lost 2 bases, J lost 4 bases, and 17 bases lay in between. Germline V gene data show CDR1 as SGHDN and CDR2 as FVKESK. This CDR3 comprises 16 residues. The CDR3 nucleotides are TGTGCCAGCAGCCAATCACGCGGGGTTCTGCCCTATGGCTACACCTTC. Amino acids: CASSQSRGVLPYGYTF. The full variable domain, its missing parts supplied by reference TRBV14 and TRBJ1-2, is EAGVTQFPSHSVIEKGQTVTLRCDPISGHDNLYWYRRVMGKEIKFLLHFVKESKQDESGMPNNRFLAERTGGTYSTLKVQPAELEDSGVYFCASSQSRGVLPYGYTFGSGTRLTVV.

This clonotype occurred many times. CDR3 loop: CSAGITTGQGDRYEQYF. The CDR3 DNA follows: TGCAGTGCTGGGATTACTACAGGACAGGGCGATCGCTACGAGCAGTACTTC. This chain links TRBV20-1 with TRBJ2-7; 8 bases line up with TRBD1. After removal of 5 bases from V and 3 bases from J, the junction contained 18 bases not matched to a gene. Germline lookup yields CDR1 DFQATT and CDR2 SNEGSKA (reference sequence). This CDR3 is built from 17 residues.

This clonotype occurred a few times. The chain carries TRBV14 and TRBJ2-2; 8 nucleotides align to TRBD1. CDR3 length: 15 amino acids. The junction had 6 bases not matched to a gene; V was cut back by 3 bases and J by 6 bases. Germline values: CDR1 SGHDN, CDR2 FVKESK. The CDR3 sequence is CASSQLGQASGELFF. The CDR3 DNA sequence: TGTGCCAGCAGCCAGTTGGGACAGGCGTCCGGGGAGCTGTTTTTT.

The gene calls are TRBV27 and TRBJ2-3, with 9 bases matching TRBD2. The junction had 7 bases not matched to a gene; V was cut back by 3 bases and J by 6 bases. The CDR3 has 15 amino acids. Germline V lookup: CDR1 MNHEY, CDR2 SMNVEV (reference sequence). The CDR3 here is CASSFAGGHIDTQYF. In DNA form, the CDR3 reads TGTGCCAGCAGTTTCGCGGGAGGGCATATTGATACGCAGTATTTT.

This clonotype was detected ten times or more. The CDR3 protein is CSVEGGNTEAFF. DNA of the CDR3: TGCAGCGTTGAGGGAGGGAACACTGAAGCTTTCTTT. The chain links TRBV29-1 to TRBJ1-1; D uncertain. Germline CDR1 is SQVTM and CDR2 is ANQGSEA. Trimming removed 3 bases at V and 1 base at J, with 6 bases between. CDR3 size: 12 residues.

The chain combines TRBV6-2 or TRBV6-3 with TRBJ2-1; weak D call: TRBD1 (6 bases). CDR1 is MNHEY, CDR2 SVGEGT, per germline. The CDR3 totals 12 residues. V was pared by 5 bases and J by 10 bases, with 12 bases between. Here the CDR3 reads CASSTHREEQFF. The CDR3 DNA follows: TGTGCCAGCAGTACGCACAGGGAAGAGCAGTTCTTC.

This clonotype was seen more than once but under ten times. The genes are TRBV7-3 and TRBJ2-7; 9 bases match TRBD2. The CDR3 is 14 residues long. The V and J ends lost 11 bases and 3 bases, in that order; junction bases with no gene match: 11. From germline, CDR1 is SGHTA and CDR2 FQGTGA. The DNA for the CDR3 is TGTGCCCGACCGGGTAGCGGGAGTATCTACGAGCAGTACTTC. Its protein product is CARPGSGSIYEQYF.

This clonotype was counted at least ten times. This chain links TRBV6-2 or TRBV6-3 with TRBJ2-7; D is undetermined. The germline V gene has CDR1 MNHEY and CDR2 SVGEGT. The CDR3 is made up of 12 amino acids. V was pared by 2 bases and J by 7 bases, with 9 bases between. In DNA, the CDR3 is TGTGCCAGCAGTTACGACCTCTTAGAGCAGTACTTC. Its translation is CASSYDLLEQYF.